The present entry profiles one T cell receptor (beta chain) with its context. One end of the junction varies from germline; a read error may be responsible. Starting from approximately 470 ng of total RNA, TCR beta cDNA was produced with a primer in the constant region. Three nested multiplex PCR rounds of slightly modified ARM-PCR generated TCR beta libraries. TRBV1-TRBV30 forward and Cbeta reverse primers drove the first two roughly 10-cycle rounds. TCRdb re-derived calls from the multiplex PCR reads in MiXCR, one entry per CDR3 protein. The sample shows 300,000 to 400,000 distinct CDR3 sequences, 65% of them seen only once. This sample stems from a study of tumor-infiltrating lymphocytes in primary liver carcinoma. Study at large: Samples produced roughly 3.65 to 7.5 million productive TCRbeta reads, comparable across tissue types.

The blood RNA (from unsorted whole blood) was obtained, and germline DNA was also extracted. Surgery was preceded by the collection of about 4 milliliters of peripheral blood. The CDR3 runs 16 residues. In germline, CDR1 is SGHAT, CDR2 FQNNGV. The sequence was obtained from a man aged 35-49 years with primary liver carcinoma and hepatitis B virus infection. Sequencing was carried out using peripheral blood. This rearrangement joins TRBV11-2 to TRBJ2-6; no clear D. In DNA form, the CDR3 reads TGTGCCAGCAGCTTAGTGGCTAGTAGCTGTGCCAATGTCCTGACTTTC. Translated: CASSLVASSCANVLTF.